The present entry profiles one T cell receptor beta chain with its context. No cognate antigen has been identified for it. No per-base quality is available; no much larger clone lies one base away. This specimen belongs to a study of vaccination effects on CD4 cells after COVID-19 (dated by TCRdb to between 2022 and 2023). About the study as a whole: Participants received two doses of either the BNT162b2 or the mRNA-1273 mRNA SARS-CoV-2 vaccine. In a couple of convalescent patients, pre-vaccine samples were collected 16 days and one week ahead of the first dose, 142 and 148 days after COVID-19 diagnosis. Cultures from other donors in the study were sequenced using the Oncomine TCR Beta short-read assay on an Illumina iSeq 100. Altogether, roughly 10 COVID-19 convalescent patients and 4 SARS-CoV-2-naive healthy vaccine recipients made up the full study. SARS-CoV-2 spike-specific CD4+ TCR repertoires from before and after mRNA vaccination were compared in COVID-19 convalescent patients and in infection-naive vaccine recipients.

The ViraFEST assay stimulated PBMC with viral peptide pools and then used TCR sequencing to identify antigen-specific CD4+ T cell clonotypes by expansion. After 10 days of culture, CD4+ T cells were isolated with the EasySep CD4+ T cell isolation kit. PCR-confirmed SARS-CoV-2 infection had occurred in convalescent patients between March and December 2020, before the Alpha, Beta and Delta variants emerged in the United States. A few million PBMC per well were cultured in IMDM with 5% human AB serum, roughly 10 IU/ml IL-2 and gentamicin, plus 10 ug/ml peptides. Half of the culture medium was replaced with fresh IL-2-containing medium on days 3 and 7. Unless noted otherwise, every peptide stimulation condition was cultured in triplicate wells. PBMC were separated from whole blood using Ficoll-Paque Plus gradient centrifugation and were then either cryopreserved at -140C or used fresh. Overlapping peptide pools spanned the spike proteins of SARS-CoV-2 and the common cold coronaviruses HCoV-NL63, HCoV-OC43 and HCoV-229E. The QIAamp micro DNA kit was used to extract genomic DNA from the cultured CD4+ T cells.

Receptor libraries were prepared by the immunoSEQ multiplex PCR assay. DNA from the cultured, isolated CD4+ T cells was subjected to TCR beta CDR3 sequencing. From the authors' description of their analysis: Non-productive TCR sequences were discarded, and reads were trimmed to the CDR3 region, with only CDR3s of 7 or more amino acids retained. The MANAFEST web app was used to pick out antigen-specific clonotypes by comparing their expansion in peptide wells with that in reference cultures. To count as positive, a clone had to show expansion at FDR<0.05 compared with the reference and with all other wells, an odds ratio above 5, and a frequency above 0.1% in two replicate wells. Cross-reactive clonotypes were defined as significantly expanded in SARS-CoV-2 spike wells and in at least one common cold coronavirus spike condition. CDR3 similarity was assessed by Levenshtein distance using the stringdist R package, and unrooted trees were constructed with ape in R 3.6.1. The source is immuneACCESS, and TCRdb retained only in-frame sequences with V and J called. Part of the clones is not carried over; for the studies checked, unresolved V genes explain less than half of this, and the remainder is unexplained. The D gene and trimming were derived from the DNA, and the V and J assignments and clone size from that table. The sample contains tens of thousands of clones, around 72% of them found a single time. The ten largest clones represent around 15% of the sample.

The paper as a whole reports these results and caveats: The study was limited by a small number of convalescent patients and lacked early post-infection timepoints. In convalescent patients, the post-vaccine spike-reactive repertoire was composed mainly of new vaccine-induced clones that were largely distinct from infection-induced clones. At late post-vaccination timepoints, both infection-induced and vaccine-induced clones showed marked clonal contraction, consistent with waning T cell responses.

Source: CD4+ T cells from PBMCs cultured with HCoV-NL63 spike peptides, taken before COVID-19 vaccination. Explained via the paper, the cell subset or site label denotes: HCoV-NL63 spike overlapping peptide pool stimulation. This clonotype originated in a human donor who had a prior SARS-CoV-2 infection.

Read as DNA, the sequence is TGTGCCAGCAGTTTTTTTCGGGGGGTCGGCTACACCTTC. Its coded protein is CASSFFRGVGYTF. The V and J segments used are TRBV12-3 or TRBV12-4 and TRBJ1-2; D gene: possibly TRBD1, on 5 matching bases. Including cysteine and phenylalanine, the CDR3 has 13 amino acids. Just CDR3 DNA is preserved here, 39 bases in frame from base 1. A distance of 13 bases separates the germline ends of V and J, which lose 3 bases and 8 bases respectively.